What follows are 26 T cell receptor beta chains derived from one specimen sequenced in a study of T cell repertoires in cytomegalovirus infection. These TCRs are of unknown antigen specificity. Each CDR3 protein gets one entry after TCRdb re-called the reads with MiXCR. The sample contains about 160,000 distinct CDR3 sequences, roughly 22% of which appear only once. The source was CD8+ T cells from cultured PBMCs, collected from culture after CMV antigen stimulation. Receptors originate from a human donor in good health (CMV status not recorded). Some clones in this sample may be carry-over from other donors' samples.

The CDR3 sequence is CASSMGQGMIYEQYF. The CDR3 DNA is TGTGCCAGCAGCATGGGACAGGGGATGATCTACGAGCAGTACTTC. This sequence joins TRBV7-9 and TRBJ2-7; 10 bases are shared with TRBD1. CDR1 and CDR2 from the germline V gene are SEHNR and FQNEAQ (reference sequence). The ends lost 5 bases at V and 3 bases at J; junction bases unmatched: 7. The CDR3 loop spans 15 amino acids.

This clonotype was seen a few times. The V and J genes are TRBV7-9 and TRBJ2-5; TRBD2 matches at 7 bases. CDR1 is SEHNR and CDR2 is FQNEAQ in the germline V gene (reference sequence). V shed 5 bases and J 10 bases; nucleotides not matched to a gene: 16. This CDR3 comprises 15 residues. CDR3 coding DNA: TGTGCCAGCAGCGGGATCCAGCGGGGAATCCCCGACCAGTACTTC. It translates to CASSGIQRGIPDQYF.

The chain employs TRBV7-3 and TRBJ1-4; D remains unclear. Germline CDR1 is SGHTA and CDR2 is FQGTGA. The CDR3 runs 16 residues. V was trimmed by 0 bases and J by 2 bases, leaving 10 bases between them. DNA of the CDR3: TGTGCCAGCAGCTTAACGGAGCAAACGACTAATGAAAAACTGTTTTTT. Its translation is CASSLTEQTTNEKLFF.

The V gene is TRBV12-3 or TRBV12-4, the J gene TRBJ1-6; weak D call: TRBD1 (5 bases). This CDR3 contains 14 residues. Trimming shortened V by 1 base and J by 7 bases, and 8 bases separated the two germline ends. The CDR3, as DNA: TGTGCCAGCAGTTTAGGGGGCACAAATTCACCCCTCCACTTT. Translation gives CASSLGGTNSPLHF.

This clonotype was counted at least ten times. Here the CDR3 reads CASSFRGKETQYF. DNA for the CDR3: TGTGCCAGCAGCTTCAGGGGTAAAGAGACCCAGTACTTC. V and J are TRBV7-9 and TRBJ2-5; D may be TRBD1 (6 bases). The CDR3 extends over 13 amino acids. Germline CDR1 and CDR2: SEHNR and FQNEAQ (reference sequence). Between the trimmed V and J ends, which lost 3 bases and 3 bases, there was a span of 8 bases.

The CDR3: CASSPLAGGAGANVLTF. As DNA, the CDR3 is TGTGCCAGCAGCCCTTTAGCGGGGGGTGCTGGGGCCAACGTCCTGACTTTC. The V gene is TRBV7-2, the J gene TRBJ2-6, with 10 bases identical to TRBD2. There are 17 residues in the CDR3. Trimming cost V 5 bases and J 2 bases; bases outside gene matches: 6. Germline CDR1 SGHTA, CDR2 FQGNSA.

This clonotype was detected a few times. The chain combines TRBV12-3 or TRBV12-4 with TRBJ2-1; 9 positions match TRBD1. J was trimmed by 3 bases and V by 5 bases; bases with no gene match: 14. There are 18 residues in the CDR3. CDR3 region: CASSQNRGPLSGYNEQFF. The CDR3 DNA reads as TGTGCCAGCAGTCAGAACAGGGGGCCACTCTCGGGCTACAATGAGCAGTTCTTC.

This chain uses TRBV4-1 with TRBJ1-1, with 7 bases matching TRBD1. Germline CDR1 is MGHRA and CDR2 is YSYEKL. The CDR3 is 16 amino acids. V lost 0 bases, J lost 0 bases, and 4 bases stayed unmatched. The CDR3 DNA sequence: TGCGCCAGCAGCCAAGAAAGGGACAGCTTGAACACTGAAGCTTTCTTT. Its protein is CASSQERDSLNTEAFF.

The V and J genes are TRBV7-8 and TRBJ1-1, with D possibly being TRBD1 (5 bases). Germline lookup yields CDR1 SGHVS and CDR2 FQNEAQ. Trimming removed 5 bases at V and 0 bases at J, with 7 bases between. This CDR3 has 13 amino acids. The CDR3 here is CASSKTVNTEAFF. The CDR3 DNA reads as TGTGCCAGCAGCAAGACAGTGAACACTGAAGCTTTCTTT.

The rearrangement links TRBV7-2 to TRBJ1-6, with 7 bases matching TRBD1. The V and J ends lost 5 bases and 4 bases, in that order; junction bases with no gene match: 2. There are 14 residues in the CDR3. Germline V CDR1 and CDR2: SGHTA, FQGNSA. The CDR3 protein is CASSQGQYNSPLHF. The CDR3 coding sequence is TGTGCCAGCAGCCAGGGACAGTATAATTCACCCCTCCACTTT. Filled out from reference TRBV7-2 and TRBJ1-6, the complete variable domain reads GAGVSQSPSNKVTEKGKDVELRCDPISGHTALYWYRQSLGQGLEFLIYFQGNSAPDKSGLPSDRFSAERTGGSVSTLTIQRTQQEDSAVYLCASSQGQYNSPLHFGNGTRLTVT.

The chain carries TRBV7-9 and TRBJ2-5; 10 nucleotides agree with TRBD2. The CDR3 covers 14 residues. Germline V gene lookup returns CDR1 SEHNR and CDR2 FQNEAQ (reference sequence). With V trimmed by 5 bases and J by 5 bases, 5 bases remained unmatched. CDR3 sequence reads: CASSRTSGLETQYF. The CDR3 DNA reads TGTGCCAGCAGCCGGACTAGCGGTTTGGAGACCCAGTACTTC.

CDR3 residues: CASSLEGRPYF. CDR3 bases: TGTGCCAGCAGCTTAGAAGGCAGACCGTACTTC. V and J are TRBV11-1 and TRBJ2-4; D is ambiguous. With 1 base removed from V and 15 bases from J, the gap between germline ends came to 10 bases. This CDR3 spans 11 amino acids. Germline lookup yields CDR1 SGHAT and CDR2 FQDESV (reference sequence).

This clonotype was found once. The J gene is TRBJ2-5, the V gene TRBV11-2; 10 bases are a match to TRBD1. Germline assignment: CDR1 SGHAT and CDR2 FQNNGV. The CDR3 is made up of 17 amino acids. Trimming cost V 1 base and J 6 bases; bases outside gene matches: 11. CDR3 DNA: TGTGCCAGCAGCTTAGCGGCCGGGACAGGGGCGGGGAAGACCCAGTACTTC. The encoded protein is CASSLAAGTGAGKTQYF.

This chain joins TRBV7-2 and TRBJ2-1; 7 bases are a match to TRBD1. CDR3 length: 17 amino acids. The V gene end was trimmed by 8 bases and the J gene end by 0 bases; junction bases not matched to a gene: 13. Per the germline V gene, CDR1 is SGHTA and CDR2 is FQGNSA. The CDR3 nucleotides read TGTGCCAGCTTTCCGATGGGACAGCCAAGCTCCTACAATGAGCAGTTCTTC. Protein sequence: CASFPMGQPSSYNEQFF. Looking up the rest from reference TRBV7-2 and TRBJ2-1 gives the full variable domain: GAGVSQSPSNKVTEKGKDVELRCDPISGHTALYWYRQSLGQGLEFLIYFQGNSAPDKSGLPSDRFSAERTGGSVSTLTIQRTQQEDSAVYLCASFPMGQPSSYNEQFFGPGTRLTVL.

The chain recombines TRBV7-9 with TRBJ2-7; D perhaps matches TRBD2 (5 bases). V gave up 4 bases and J gave up 0 bases, with 16 bases separating them. This CDR3 comprises 16 residues. Germline CDR1 is SEHNR and CDR2 is FQNEAQ (reference sequence). The CDR3 protein is CASSSPWAGASYEQYF. The CDR3 nucleotides are TGTGCCAGCAGCTCGCCTTGGGCGGGTGCCTCCTACGAGCAGTACTTC.

The rearrangement joins TRBV27 to TRBJ1-6; possible D gene TRBD1, 6 bases. The CDR3 consists of 15 residues. Germline loops: CDR1 MNHEY, CDR2 SMNVEV (reference sequence). V was trimmed by 6 bases and J by 8 bases, leaving 17 bases between them. DNA of the CDR3: TGTGCCAGCAGCCTAAGGGGGTCTCGGGATTCACCCCTCCACTTT. Protein sequence: CASSLRGSRDSPLHF.

This clonotype was found a few times. The J gene is TRBJ2-5, the V gene TRBV7-2, with 11 bases fitting TRBD2. Germline assignment: CDR1 SGHTA and CDR2 FQGNSA. J lost 0 bases, V lost 6 bases, and 3 bases had no gene match. CDR3 size: 15 residues. The CDR3 reads CASRWTSGYQETQYF. The DNA for the CDR3 is TGTGCCAGCAGGTGGACTAGCGGGTACCAAGAGACCCAGTACTTC. Based on the CDR3 plus reference TRBV7-2 and TRBJ2-5, the full variable domain is GAGVSQSPSNKVTEKGKDVELRCDPISGHTALYWYRQSLGQGLEFLIYFQGNSAPDKSGLPSDRFSAERTGGSVSTLTIQRTQQEDSAVYLCASRWTSGYQETQYFGPGTRLLVL.

The rearrangement links TRBV6-1 to TRBJ1-2; D unclear. The CDR3 loop spans 14 amino acids. The germline V and J ends were trimmed by 5 bases and 2 bases, with 12 bases remaining between them. Germline CDR1 reads MNHNS; CDR2 reads SASEGT. CDR3 protein: CASSQGPTNYGYTF. DNA of the CDR3: TGTGCCAGCAGTCAAGGACCAACAAACTATGGCTACACCTTC.

This clonotype was counted a few times. V and J are TRBV7-2 and TRBJ2-5, with TRBD2 as a possible D gene (6 bases). The germline CDR1 and CDR2 sequences are SGHTA and FQGNSA. The CDR3 runs 16 residues. V lost 5 bases and J lost 2, with 18 bases in between. For the CDR3, the DNA is TGTGCCAGCAGCCGGGAGTGGGGCCGGAGTCAAGAGACCCAGTACTTC. It specifies CASSREWGRSQETQYF.

This clonotype was counted a few times. The V and J genes are TRBV28 and TRBJ2-7; D is unclear. The CDR3 consists of 11 residues. V shed 3 bases and J shed 10 bases, with 10 bases lying between them. The germline CDR1 and CDR2 sequences are MDHEN and SYDVKM. This CDR3 reads CASSFNVLQYF. The CDR3 nucleotides read TGTGCCAGCAGTTTTAACGTCCTCCAGTACTTC.

This clonotype was seen many times. The chain joins TRBV7-9 to TRBJ1-2; 9 positions match TRBD1. CDR3 length equals 16 residues. Losses at the gene ends were 0 bases for V and 7 bases for J; bases not matched to a gene: 9. Germline values: CDR1 SEHNR, CDR2 FQNEAQ (reference sequence). The CDR3 protein is CASSLAYRDRETGYTF. The CDR3 nucleotides read TGTGCCAGCAGCTTAGCCTACCGGGACAGGGAGACTGGCTACACCTTC.

DNA of the CDR3: TGTGCCAGCAGCTCGGGATTCACCCCTCACTTT. Its translation is CASSSGFTPHF. The rearrangement uses TRBV6-6 and TRBJ1-6; D ambiguous. This CDR3 contains 11 residues. From germline, CDR1 is MNHNY and CDR2 SVGAGI (reference sequence). Trimming took 6 bases from V and 19 from J, leaving 16 bases between them.

A few counts support this clonotype. The chain couples TRBV7-6 to TRBJ2-7, with 11 bases matching TRBD2. CDR1 is SGHVS and CDR2 is FNYEAQ in the germline V gene. With V trimmed by 5 bases and J by 5 bases, 11 bases remained unmatched. The CDR3 consists of 16 residues. CDR3 sequence reads: CASSPYLLAGDHEQYF. The CDR3 bases are TGTGCCAGCAGCCCATACCTACTAGCGGGGGACCACGAGCAGTACTTC. Full variable domain (rest looked up from reference TRBV7-6 and TRBJ2-7): GAGVSQSPRYKVTKRGQDVALRCDPISGHVSLYWYRQALGQGPEFLTYFNYEAQQDKSGLPNDRFSAERPEGSISTLTIQRTEQRDSAMYRCASSPYLLAGDHEQYFGPGTRLTVT.

In its sample, this clonotype was seen a few times. This chain connects TRBV7-8 to TRBJ2-3, with 11 bases identical to TRBD2. The CDR3 is made up of 16 amino acids. The trim removed 5 bases at V and 6 bases at J, leaving 10 bases unmatched. Germline CDR1 SGHVS, CDR2 FQNEAQ. This CDR3 is CASSLNSGGASDTQYF. The CDR3 DNA follows: TGTGCCAGCAGCCTTAATAGCGGGGGGGCCTCGGATACGCAGTATTTT.

V usage is TRBV2 and J usage is TRBJ2-1; TRBD1 matches 7 bases. Trimming at V came to 5 bases and at J to 9 bases, leaving 16 bases not matched to a gene. CDR1 and CDR2 from the germline V gene are SNHLY and FYNNEI. The length of the CDR3 is 16 residues. CDR3 DNA: TGTGCCAGCAGTACAACAGGGGTCGGAGTTACGGGTGAGCAGTTCTTC. Its protein product is CASSTTGVGVTGEQFF.

The rearrangement links TRBV6-6 to TRBJ1-5; D might be TRBD1 (5 bases). CDR3 length: 14 amino acids. Per germline, CDR1 MNHNY and CDR2 SVGAGI (reference sequence). V dropped 8 bases and J dropped 3 bases, with 14 bases sitting between them. CDR3 amino acids: CASGDRGANQPQHF. The CDR3 DNA follows: TGTGCCAGCGGCGACCGGGGCGCCAATCAGCCCCAGCATTTT.